A selection of T cell receptor beta chains follows, all from one sample in a study of cytomegalovirus exposure and HLA in healthy donors. Produced via immunoSEQ multiplex PCR; TCRdb's table is partial and in-frame only. The repertoire holds 100,000 or so clones, with more than 70% as singletons. Sequenced material: PBMCs. Every receptor here comes from a male donor in good health and CMV-seropositive. The CDR3 runs from the conserved cysteine through the conserved F or W. D genes are given only for firm matches. Not every row has a clone size; where given, it reads once, few, many or a size class.

V	D	J	size	length	CDR3	DNA
TRBV10-3	-	TRBJ1-5	-	16	CATQNRDGGSNQPQHF	TGTGCCACCCAAAACAGGGATGGGGGTAGCAATCAGCCCCAGCATTTT
TRBV29-1	TRBD2	TRBJ2-3	-	14	CSVEVTGGVDTQYF	TGCAGCGTTGAGGTCACGGGAGGTGTAGATACGCAGTATTTT
TRBV2	TRBD2	TRBJ2-7	few	15	CASSGLAAEGYEQYF	TGTGCCAGCAGTGGACTAGCGGCCGAGGGCTACGAGCAGTACTTC
TRBV6-6	TRBD1	TRBJ2-3	-	16	CASSPAGQGRADTQYF	TGTGCCAGCAGTCCCGCGGGACAGGGAAGGGCAGATACGCAGTATTTT
TRBV6-6	TRBD2	TRBJ2-3	-	15	CATRRLAGGVDTQYF	TGTGCCACCCGTCGGCTAGCGGGAGGGGTAGATACGCAGTATTTT
TRBV6-1	TRBD2	TRBJ2-3	-	15	CASSAGLVSSDTQYF	TGTGCCAGCAGTGCAGGACTAGTTTCATCGGATACGCAGTATTTT
TRBV7-2	TRBD2	TRBJ2-5	-	15	CASSRTSGSQETQYF	TGTGCCAGCAGCCGGACTAGCGGGAGCCAAGAGACCCAGTACTTC
TRBV14	-	TRBJ2-7	-	13	CASSQVGGAEQYF	TGTGCCAGCAGCCAAGTCGGGGGAGCCGAGCAGTACTTC
TRBV7-2	TRBD2	TRBJ2-3	-	16	CASSLGLAGAGGTQYF	TGTGCCAGCAGCTTAGGCCTAGCGGGTGCTGGGGGGACGCAGTATTTT
TRBV5-4	TRBD2	TRBJ2-3	-	16	CASSARVAGGTDTQYF	TGTGCCAGCAGCGCCAGGGTAGCGGGGGGCACAGATACGCAGTATTTT
TRBV28	-	TRBJ1-4	once	14	CASSFGPGDEKLFF	TGTGCCAGCAGTTTTGGGCCGGGGGATGAAAAACTGTTTTTT
TRBV19	TRBD1	TRBJ1-1	-	14	CATRQGAADTEAFF	TGTGCCACCCGCCAGGGGGCCGCGGACACTGAAGCTTTCTTT
TRBV6-6	-	TRBJ2-4	-	16	CASSYPQSLAKNIQYF	TGTGCCAGCAGTTACCCACAGAGCTTAGCCAAAAACATTCAGTACTTC
TRBV28	-	TRBJ2-1	-	13	CASSLERDNEQFF	TGTGCCAGCAGTTTAGAACGGGACAATGAGCAGTTCTTC
TRBV4-3	-	TRBJ2-1	-	14	CASSQGSSYNEQFF	TGCGCCAGCAGCCAAGGGAGCTCGTACAATGAGCAGTTCTTC
TRBV27	TRBD1	TRBJ1-6	-	16	CASSFTDRGLGSPLHF	TGTGCCAGCAGTTTCACGGACAGGGGGCTCGGTTCACCCCTCCACTTT
TRBV19	TRBD1	TRBJ2-1	-	13	CASSIDRADEQFF	TGTGCCAGTAGTATCGACAGGGCCGATGAGCAGTTCTTC
TRBV7-9	TRBD2	TRBJ2-3	-	16	CASSPTSGSPGYTQYF	TGTGCCAGCAGCCCGACTAGCGGGAGCCCCGGTTATACGCAGTATTTT
TRBV7-8	TRBD1	TRBJ2-2	-	15	CASSLGGQGAGELFF	TGTGCCAGCAGCTTAGGGGGACAGGGAGCCGGGGAGCTGTTTTTT
TRBV5-4	TRBD2	TRBJ2-7	-	16	CASSLASGRARDEQYF	TGTGCCAGCAGCTTGGCTAGCGGGAGGGCCAGGGACGAGCAGTACTTC
TRBV25-1	-	TRBJ2-7	-	10	CASGSGEQYF	TGTGCCTCGGGTAGTGGCGAGCAGTACTTC
TRBV18	-	TRBJ2-3	-	13	CASSPTSLDTQYF	TGTGCCAGCTCACCAACTAGTCTAGATACGCAGTATTTT
TRBV19	TRBD1	TRBJ1-1	-	13	CASRWTGVTEAFF	TGTGCCAGTAGGTGGACAGGGGTCACTGAAGCTTTCTTT
TRBV4-1	TRBD1	TRBJ1-2	-	14	CASSQETGSYGYTF	TGCGCCAGCAGCCAGGAGACAGGGAGCTATGGCTACACCTTC
TRBV5-1	TRBD2	TRBJ2-7	-	14	CASSSGLAGSEQYF	TGCGCCAGCAGCTCAGGACTAGCGGGGTCCGAGCAGTACTTC
TRBV15	TRBD2	TRBJ2-3	once	16	CATSRGLAGGSDTQYF	TGTGCCACCAGCAGAGGACTAGCGGGAGGCTCAGATACGCAGTATTTT
TRBV27	TRBD2	TRBJ2-7	-	16	CASSPTASGRSYEQYF	TGTGCCAGCAGCCCGACGGCTAGCGGTCGATCCTACGAGCAGTACTTC
TRBV10-3	TRBD1	TRBJ1-6	-	17	CAISESDRGYYNSPLHF	TGTGCCATCAGTGAGTCGGACAGGGGGTACTATAATTCACCCCTCCACTTT
TRBV16	-	TRBJ2-3	-	12	CASSQLGGTQYF	TGTGCCAGCAGCCAATTAGGGGGTACGCAGTATTTT
TRBV28	TRBD1	TRBJ1-4	-	14	CASVQQGENEKLFF	TGTGCCAGCGTGCAACAGGGGGAGAATGAAAAACTGTTTTTT
TRBV11-2	-	TRBJ2-7	-	14	CASSPRVRSYEQYF	TGTGCCAGCAGCCCCAGGGTCCGTTCCTACGAGCAGTACTTC
TRBV27	-	TRBJ1-1	few	13	CASSLGMGTEAFF	TGTGCCAGCAGTCTCGGGATGGGTACTGAAGCTTTCTTT
TRBV19	-	TRBJ1-4	-	15	CASTPLGEANEKLFF	TGTGCCAGTACCCCCCTGGGGGAGGCTAATGAAAAACTGTTTTTT
TRBV7-9	TRBD1	TRBJ2-1	-	18	CASTVSNRGKISYNEQFF	TGTGCCAGCACTGTTTCTAACAGGGGTAAGATCTCCTACAATGAGCAGTTCTTC
TRBV29-1	-	TRBJ1-2	few	11	CSVESAYGYTF	TGCAGCGTTGAAAGCGCTTATGGCTACACCTTC
TRBV27	-	TRBJ1-1	-	15	CASTPMEGARTEAFF	TGTGCCAGCACTCCTATGGAGGGCGCGAGAACTGAAGCTTTCTTT
TRBV7-9	-	TRBJ2-3	-	18	CASSLGGLAPLSTDTQYF	TGTGCCAGCAGCTTAGGAGGGTTGGCGCCCCTCAGCACAGATACGCAGTATTTT
TRBV6-5	TRBD1	TRBJ2-1	once	14	CASSRDRDYNEQFF	TGTGCCAGCTCCCGGGACAGGGATTACAATGAGCAGTTCTTC
TRBV9	-	TRBJ2-1	-	15	CASSVQGSSYNEQFF	TGTGCCAGCAGCGTTCAGGGGAGCTCCTACAATGAGCAGTTCTTC
TRBV28	-	TRBJ1-4	-	15	CASRSDTSTNEKLFF	TGTGCCAGCAGGTCAGACACTTCAACTAATGAAAAACTGTTTTTT
TRBV9	TRBD1	TRBJ1-5	-	15	CASSETGTGNQPQHF	TGTGCCAGCAGCGAAACCGGGACAGGGAATCAGCCCCAGCATTTT
TRBV11-2	-	TRBJ2-7	-	16	CASSLLVRGSRYEQYF	TGTGCCAGCAGCTTACTGGTGCGAGGGAGTCGGTACGAGCAGTACTTC
TRBV11-2	TRBD1	TRBJ2-7	-	14	CASSPGQGAYEQYF	TGTGCCAGCAGCCCGGGACAGGGGGCCTACGAGCAGTACTTC
TRBV28	TRBD1	TRBJ1-1	few	13	CASSRQGASEAFF	TGTGCCAGCAGTCGACAGGGGGCCTCTGAAGCTTTCTTT
TRBV9	TRBD2	TRBJ2-5	-	19	CASSVWRRASGRLRETQYF	TGTGCCAGCAGCGTTTGGAGGCGGGCTAGCGGGAGGTTGAGGGAGACCCAGTACTTC
TRBV21-1	-	TRBJ2-5	-	15	CASSNPGLAAETQYF	TGTGCCAGCAGCAACCCGGGACTAGCGGCGGAGACCCAGTACTTC
TRBV5-1	TRBD2	TRBJ2-7	-	16	CASSNSGTSGRGEQYF	TGCGCCAGCAGCAACAGCGGGACTAGCGGGAGGGGTGAGCAGTACTTC